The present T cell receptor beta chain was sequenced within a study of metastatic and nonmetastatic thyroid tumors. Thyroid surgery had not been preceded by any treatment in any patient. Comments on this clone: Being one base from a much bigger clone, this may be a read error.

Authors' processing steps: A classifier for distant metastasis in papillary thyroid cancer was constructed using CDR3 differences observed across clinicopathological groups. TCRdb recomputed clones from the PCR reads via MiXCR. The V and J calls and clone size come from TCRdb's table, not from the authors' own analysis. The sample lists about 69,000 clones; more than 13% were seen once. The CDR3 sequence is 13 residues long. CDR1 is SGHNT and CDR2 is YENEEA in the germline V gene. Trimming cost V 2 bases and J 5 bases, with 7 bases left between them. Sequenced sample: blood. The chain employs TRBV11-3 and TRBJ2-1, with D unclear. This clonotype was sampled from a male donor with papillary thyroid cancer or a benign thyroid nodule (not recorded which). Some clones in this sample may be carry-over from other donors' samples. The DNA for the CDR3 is TGTGCCAGCAGCTTATCGTCTAACAATGAGCAGTTCTTC. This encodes CASSLSSNNEQFF.